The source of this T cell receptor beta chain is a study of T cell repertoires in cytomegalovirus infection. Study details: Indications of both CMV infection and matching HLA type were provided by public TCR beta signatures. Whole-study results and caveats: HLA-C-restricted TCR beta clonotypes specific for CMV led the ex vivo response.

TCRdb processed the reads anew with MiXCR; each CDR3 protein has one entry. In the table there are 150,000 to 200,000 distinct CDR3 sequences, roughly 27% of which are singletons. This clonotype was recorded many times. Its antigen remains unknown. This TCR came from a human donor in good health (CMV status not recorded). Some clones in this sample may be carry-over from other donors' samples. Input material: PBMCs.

The CDR3 region has the DNA TGTGCCAGCAGTGTGTTTAGGGGGCAAGACTATGGCTACACCTTC. The encoded protein is CASSVFRGQDYGYTF. The chain combines TRBV2 with TRBJ1-2; 7 bases agree with TRBD1. V dropped 4 bases and J dropped 3; count of bases not matched to a gene: 8. The V gene's germline CDR1 is SNHLY and CDR2 FYNNEI. The CDR3 is 15 residues long.